The rows below give T cell receptor beta chains drawn from one sample of a study of CD8 T cells in ankylosing spondylitis. MiXCR, run by TCRdb on the 5' RACE reads, gives a single entry per CDR3 protein. Counted here are 25,000 to 30,000 distinct CDR3 sequences, roughly 5.3% occurring once; the ten biggest clones make up approximately 1.7%. Specimen: blood, either unsorted or a sorted T cell fraction (not recorded which). These receptors were obtained from a female donor with ankylosing spondylitis or in good health (not recorded which). CDR3s include the opening cysteine and the closing phenylalanine or tryptophan. The order of the fields is CDR3 length, V gene, CDR3 protein.

15 TRBV9 CASSVGIGSYNEQFF
16 TRBV9 CASSVAPLAGGGELFF
13 TRBV9 CASSVEGYGGYTF
15 TRBV9 CASSVDRGSYNEQFF
14 TRBV9 CASSVDSGNNEQFF
17 TRBV9 CASSVPPRGRNTGELFF
16 TRBV9 CASSGRRGGPYNEQFF
15 TRBV9 CASSVPGQGASPLHF
16 TRBV9 CASSVGPGQGSYEQYF
19 TRBV9 CASSAGSGQGTSGANVLTF
15 TRBV9 CASSVGQGHTGELFF
14 TRBV9 CASSALAVQETQYF
13 TRBV9 CASSVDSGNTIYF
13 TRBV9 CASSVAGLEGYTF
12 TRBV9 CASSPSVGIQYF
13 TRBV9 CASSASGGDTQYF
18 TRBV9 CASSVDPGLAGDFYEQYF
15 TRBV9 CASSAQGYGDTEAFF
14 TRBV9 CASSGGLAGREQYF
13 TRBV9 CASSKGRDNEQYF
16 TRBV9 CASSVGGPGLVGGYTF
14 TRBV9 CASSVLSQNTEAFF
15 TRBV9 CASSVGGGLGETQYF
15 TRBV9 CASSVEGVPYNEQFF
14 TRBV9 CASSVPWVSDEQFF
15 TRBV9 CASSPSFAGEETQYF
13 TRBV9 CASSEGGRDTQYF
18 TRBV9 CASSARGAGTPHQETQYF
15 TRBV9 CASSVSGGVADTQYF
17 TRBV9 CASSPTWGGFGEETQYF
16 TRBV9 CASSPGGTSGTYEQFF
15 TRBV9 CASSPGTSSYNEQFF
16 TRBV9 CASSVEGGKTWNEQFF
14 TRBV9 CASSGSGYSGEQYF
12 TRBV9 CASSATTDTQYF
15 TRBV9 CASSPSGIQFEKLFF
16 TRBV9 CASSPPGSLMNTEAFF
13 TRBV24-1 CATLGIMNTEAFF
16 TRBV9 CASSVSSGSNLDTQYF
14 TRBV9 CASSWDPRNNEQFF
14 TRBV9 CASSVGWGSEPQHF
12 TRBV9 CASSGSYNEQFF
17 TRBV9 CASSRGLAGGNTDTQYF
13 TRBV9 CASSGTWQETQYF
13 TRBV9 CASSESTSYGYTF
16 TRBV9 CASSAGTGYLSDTQYF
16 TRBV9 CASSVGGGANVGTQYF
14 TRBV9 CASSLWEQSGEQYF
15 TRBV9 CASSGGTSEANEQFF
17 TRBV9 CASSEGGLAGEGDTQYF
15 TRBV9 CASSPRQANTGELFF
14 TRBV9 CASSVDLFTDTQYF